This TCR beta chain stems from a study of regulatory and conventional T cells in RAG deficiency. Blood CD4+ CD25-high CD127-low regulatory T cells supplied the genomic DNA template. In the case of this clone: Its antigen is unknown.

Here immunoSEQ multiplex PCR was the method, and the copy in TCRdb shows in-frame clones only, minus some. The table includes 9,500 to 15,000 clones, roughly 95% detected once. Findings of the study overall: Shannon entropy fell and Simpson indices rose in RAG-deficient patients.

This sample was also put to use in a study of regulatory T cells. That source adds: The primer mix had 52 TRBV and 13 TRBJ primers. In patients, unique TRB V-J pairs were restricted and V/J usage skewed, especially in Tregs.

This sequence originates from a human donor in good health. Sequencing was done on a sample of CD127- CD25+ CD4+ Tregs sorted from blood.

The CDR3 sequence: CASSPPFRGTNYGYTF. CDR3 nucleotides: TGTGCCAGCTCACCACCGTTTCGGGGTACTAACTATGGCTACACCTTC. This chain connects TRBV18 to TRBJ1-2; D is unresolved. The CDR3 consists of 16 residues. V was trimmed by 0 bases and J by 0 bases, leaving 11 bases between them. Looked up from germline, CDR1 is KGHSH and CDR2 is LQKENI.